This T cell receptor (beta chain) was captured by sequencing in a study of blood T cell repertoires in COVID-19. Authors' processing steps: Reference gene primer amplification gave nucleated cell count estimates. The table came from immunoSEQ multiplex PCR; TCRdb's copy has only in-frame clones and leaves some out. That table supplies the V and J calls and clone size; D and trimming were determined from the DNA. The table has about 230,000 clones, roughly 84% seen once. This clone has a single count. The sequenced material came from peripheral blood. The receptor was derived from a man aged 40-49 years with acute or convalescent COVID-19.

CDR3 sequence reads: CASSQDPRSNEQFF. For the CDR3, the DNA is TGCGCCAGCAGCCAAGACCCTAGGAGCAATGAGCAGTTCTTC. The chain joins TRBV4-3 to TRBJ2-1; D call uncertain. Deletions cut 0 bases from V and 6 bases from J, with 9 bases between. The CDR3 extends over 14 amino acids. Germline V gene lookup returns CDR1 LGHNA and CDR2 YSLEER.